These T cell receptor beta chains were read from a single sample in a study of shared clonotypes between healthy human individuals. Profiling relied on immunoSEQ multiplex PCR, and the TCRdb table lists in-frame clones only, not all of them. The sample has some 480,000 clones; 70% to 80% are singletons. Sequencing was carried out using PBMCs. The receptor source for this set is a woman aged 35 to 49 in good health. Some clones in this sample may be carry-over from other donors' samples. Both conserved end residues are part of each CDR3. A D gene is named only where the DNA matches it firmly. Part of the rows lack a size; the others show once, few, many or a class for expanded clones.

d_call | j_call | v_call | clone_size | cdr3_nt | cdr3_aa
NA | TRBJ1-2 | TRBV9 | NA | TGTGCCAGCAGCGTAGGAGTGGGGGACATCTATGGCTACACCTTC | CASSVGVGDIYGYTF
TRBD2 | TRBJ2-7 | TRBV4-2 | NA | TGTGCCAGCAGCCATGGCCCGACTAGCGGGAGTGGCGAGCAGTACTTC | CASSHGPTSGSGEQYF
NA | TRBJ2-3 | TRBV5-4 | once | TGTGCCAGCAGCTTGGAGGACAGCCCGCAGTCCGATACGCAGTATTTT | CASSLEDSPQSDTQYF
NA | TRBJ2-7 | TRBV5-1 | NA | TGCGCCAGCAGCTTAACAGGGGGGGACTACGAGCAGTACTTC | CASSLTGGDYEQYF
NA | TRBJ2-7 | TRBV6-6 | NA | TGTGCCAGCAGTCGGGGCGACAACTACGAGCAGTACTTC | CASSRGDNYEQYF
TRBD2 | TRBJ2-2 | TRBV10-3 | NA | TGTGCCATCAGGCGGGAGAGCACCGGGGAGCTGTTTTTT | CAIRRESTGELFF
NA | TRBJ2-5 | TRBV27 | NA | TGTGCCAGCACACGAACAGGGGGGGGACAAGAGACCCAGTACTTC | CASTRTGGGQETQYF
TRBD1 | TRBJ1-2 | TRBV5-6 | NA | TGTGCCAGCACCCCAGGGGGAGGTGGCTACACCTTC | CASTPGGGGYTF
TRBD1 | TRBJ1-1 | TRBV4-2 | NA | TGTGCCAGCAGCCAAGATCAGGGGGCGAACACTGAAGCTTTCTTT | CASSQDQGANTEAFF
NA | TRBJ1-6 | TRBV5-6 | NA | TGTGCCAGCAGCTTGGGGACAGCCTCCTATAATTCACCCCTCCACTTT | CASSLGTASYNSPLHF
TRBD2 | TRBJ2-5 | TRBV6-1 | NA | TGTGCCAGCACTTGGGGAGGGCCCGAGACCCAGTACTTC | CASTWGGPETQYF
NA | TRBJ2-7 | TRBV28 | NA | TGTGCCAGCAGTTCTTGGGACGGACCCTACGAGCAGTACTTC | CASSSWDGPYEQYF
TRBD2 | TRBJ2-2 | TRBV5-1 | once | TGCGCCAGCAGCCCGTACCCTAGCGGGAGTAAGATCGGGGAGCTGTTTTTT | CASSPYPSGSKIGELFF
TRBD2 | TRBJ2-1 | TRBV5-1 | NA | TGCGCCAGCAGGCTCCGGGACTACTCCTACAATGAGCAGTTCTTC | CASRLRDYSYNEQFF
NA | TRBJ2-7 | TRBV4-2 | few | TGTGCCAGCAGCCAAGATCGTAACGAGCAGTACTTC | CASSQDRNEQYF
NA | TRBJ2-7 | TRBV6-5 | NA | TGTGCCAGCAGTCCCCGGGGAGTCGAGCAGTACTTC | CASSPRGVEQYF
NA | TRBJ2-3 | TRBV18 | NA | TGTGCCAGCTCCTCAGATTACACAGATACGCAGTATTTT | CASSSDYTDTQYF
NA | TRBJ2-3 | TRBV19 | many | TGTGCCAGTAGCCGAAGTCCACAGAGGCGCACAGATACGCAGTATTTT | CASSRSPQRRTDTQYF
NA | TRBJ1-1 | TRBV2 | NA | TGTGCCAGCAGTGAACGGTCAGGGAACACTGAAGCTTTCTTT | CASSERSGNTEAFF
NA | TRBJ2-7 | TRBV6-1 | NA | TGTGCCAGCAGTGAAGACGCGTCCTACGAGCAGTACTTC | CASSEDASYEQYF
TRBD1 | TRBJ2-1 | TRBV9 | few | TGTGCCAGCAGCGTAGGTAAGGCGGGACAGGGTGAGCAGTTCTTC | CASSVGKAGQGEQFF
NA | TRBJ2-2 | TRBV6-1 | many | TGTGCCAGCAGTGAATGGACTACGAACACCGGGGAGCTGTTTTTT | CASSEWTTNTGELFF
NA | TRBJ1-2 | TRBV6-5 | NA | TGTGCCAGCAGTCCATCCCCCCCAGAGGTCTATGGCTACACCTTC | CASSPSPPEVYGYTF
NA | TRBJ1-2 | TRBV7-2 | NA | TGTGCCAGCAGCTTTGAGGGCTATGGCTACACCTTC | CASSFEGYGYTF
NA | TRBJ1-2 | TRBV4-3 | NA | TGCGCCAGCAGCCAAGATTACGGGCAGGCTGTCTACACCTTC | CASSQDYGQAVYTF
TRBD1 | TRBJ2-5 | TRBV7-9 | NA | TGTGCCAGCAGCTCCTCCGGGACAGGGAAAGAGACCCAGTACTTC | CASSSSGTGKETQYF
TRBD2 | TRBJ2-7 | TRBV6-5 | once | TGTGCCAGCAGCCCCGGGAGGAGGGCAAACGAGCAGTACTTC | CASSPGRRANEQYF
TRBD2 | TRBJ2-7 | TRBV27 | few | TGTGCCAGCAGTTCGGGACTAGCGGGAGTGTTTGGGCAGTACTTC | CASSSGLAGVFGQYF
NA | TRBJ2-3 | TRBV29-1 | NA | TGCAGCCCCCCCGGCACCGGAACAGATACGCAGTATTTT | CSPPGTGTDTQYF
TRBD2 | TRBJ2-7 | TRBV27 | NA | TGTGCCAGCAGATGGACTAGCGGGAATTACGAGCAGTACTTC | CASRWTSGNYEQYF
NA | TRBJ1-5 | TRBV6-1 | NA | TGTGCCAGCAGTGACAGTAATAGCAATCAGCCCCAGCATTTT | CASSDSNSNQPQHF
NA | TRBJ2-2 | TRBV7-2 | once | TGTGCCAGCAGTCGAGACCCCATCAGGGGCACCGGGGAGCTGTTTTTT | CASSRDPIRGTGELFF
TRBD1 | TRBJ1-1 | TRBV28 | NA | TGTGCCAGCAGGAAAGGGGGCCCGAACACTGAAGCTTTCTTT | CASRKGGPNTEAFF
NA | TRBJ2-2 | TRBV10-3 | NA | TGTGCCATCAGTGAGTTGCGGCGCAGACCTGGCTCGAACACCGGGGAGCTGTTTTTT | CAISELRRRPGSNTGELFF
TRBD1 | TRBJ2-6 | TRBV28 | once | TGTGCCAGCGGGACAGGGGGCTCGGGGGCCAACGTCCTGACTTTC | CASGTGGSGANVLTF
TRBD2 | TRBJ2-2 | TRBV5-4 | NA | TGTGCCAGCAGCCGGGGGGTCACCGGGGAGCTGTTTTTT | CASSRGVTGELFF